The 22 T cell receptor beta chains below all came from one sample that was sequenced in a study of blood T cell repertoires in COVID-19. Sequencing was performed with immunoSEQ multiplex PCR; in TCRdb, only in-frame clones are kept and a portion is missing. This sample yields about 200,000 clones, of which around nine tenths are seen a single time; about 1.6% belongs to the top ten. Sequencing was carried out using peripheral blood. The receptors were gathered from a young man with active or convalescent COVID-19.

The CDR3 region has the DNA TGTGCCAGCAGCTTGCTTGCGGGGAACTATGGCTACACCTTC. Translated, it gives CASSLLAGNYGYTF. The chain uses TRBV5-5 and TRBJ1-2; D is uncertain. The V end lost 1 base, the J end lost 2 bases, and 9 bases lay between the germline ends. Germline lookup yields CDR1 SGHKS and CDR2 YYEKEE (reference sequence). The CDR3 spans 14 residues. The full variable domain, in which reference TRBV5-5 and TRBJ1-2 provide the parts outside the CDR3, is DAGVTQSPTHLIKTRGQQVTLRCSPISGHKSVSWYQQVLGQGPQFIFQYYEKEERGRGNFPDRFSARQFPNYSSELNVNALLLGDSALYLCASSLLAGNYGYTFGSGTRLTVV.

This clone was recorded once. This sequence joins TRBV5-4 and TRBJ2-1; TRBD1 matches 7 bases. Germline CDR1 is SGHNT and CDR2 is YYREEE (reference sequence). The CDR3 runs 12 residues. The ends lost 3 bases at V and 9 bases at J; junction bases unmatched: 3. The chain's CDR3 is CASSSTGFEQFF. CDR3 bases: TGTGCCAGCAGCTCGACAGGGTTTGAGCAGTTCTTC.

The gene calls are TRBV5-1 and TRBJ1-4; D remains unclear. The CDR3 is made up of 13 amino acids. CDR1 and CDR2 from the germline V gene are SGHRS and YFSETQ. The germline V and J ends were trimmed by 4 bases and 7 bases, with 11 bases remaining between them. The DNA of the CDR3 is TGCGCCAGCAGCGTGGGTGGGAGTGAAAAACTGTTTTTT. This sequence encodes CASSVGGSEKLFF.

The V call is TRBV5-1, the J call TRBJ2-5, with D tentatively TRBD1 (5 bases). The V gene's germline CDR1 is SGHRS and CDR2 YFSETQ. The CDR3 totals 16 residues. Trimming stripped 2 bases from V and 0 bases from J, with 14 bases between. Here the CDR3 reads CASSLLGPMYQETQYF. Here the CDR3 DNA reads TGCGCCAGCAGCTTACTGGGGCCCATGTACCAAGAGACCCAGTACTTC.

V is TRBV6-1 and J is TRBJ1-5; a possible D gene is TRBD1 (5 bases). The CDR3 is made up of 15 amino acids. Germline values: CDR1 MNHNS, CDR2 SASEGT. Trimming took 1 base from V and 4 from J, leaving 11 bases between them. As DNA, the CDR3 is TGTGCCAGCAGTGAAGGACAGACCTTAAATCAGCCCCAGCATTTT. It encodes CASSEGQTLNQPQHF.

The rearrangement uses TRBV6-5 and TRBJ1-1; no clear D gene. Germline lookup yields CDR1 MNHEY and CDR2 SVGAGI. The length of the CDR3 is 15 residues. With 3 bases removed from V and 1 base from J, the gap between germline ends came to 12 bases. The CDR3 is CASSYLSGSNTEAFF. CDR3 nucleotides: TGTGCCAGCAGTTATTTGTCCGGGTCGAACACTGAAGCTTTCTTT.

The V gene is TRBV10-3, the J gene TRBJ2-5; no definite D call. This CDR3 comprises 13 residues. V was cut by 3 bases and J by 2 bases, with 7 bases left in between. The germline V gene has CDR1 ENHRY and CDR2 SYGVKD. The CDR3 DNA reads as TGTGCCATCAGTGACGTGACTCAAGAGACCCAGTACTTC. Translation: CAISDVTQETQYF.

This rearrangement joins TRBV3-1 (or the pseudogene TRBV3-2) to TRBJ1-3, with D uncertain. The CDR3 contains 18 residues. Trimming stripped 0 bases from V and 1 base from J, with 16 bases between. Looked up from germline, CDR1 is LGHDT and CDR2 is YNNKEL (reference sequence). The CDR3 region is CASSQDRPPRRSGNTIYF. DNA of the CDR3: TGTGCCAGCAGCCAAGATAGGCCCCCCCGGAGGTCTGGAAACACCATATATTTT.

The rearrangement links TRBV5-1 to TRBJ2-5, with D possibly matching TRBD2 (5 bases). Trimming left V 5 bases short and J 5 bases short, with 16 bases between. Germline values: CDR1 SGHRS, CDR2 YFSETQ. The CDR3 is 14 amino acids. The DNA of the CDR3 is TGCGCCAGCAGACCCCGGGTTGAGGGTGAGACCCAGTACTTC. It encodes CASRPRVEGETQYF. The full variable domain, its missing parts supplied by reference TRBV5-1 and TRBJ2-5, is KAGVTQTPRYLIKTRGQQVTLSCSPISGHRSVSWYQQTPGQGLQFLFEYFSETQRNKGNFPGRFSGRQFSNSRSEMNVSTLELGDSALYLCASRPRVEGETQYFGPGTRLLVL.

This clone was observed a single time. Here the CDR3 reads CASSFSAGARNEAFF. Here the CDR3 DNA reads TGCGCCAGCAGCTTTAGTGCGGGGGCTCGGAATGAAGCTTTCTTT. The J gene is TRBJ1-1, the V gene TRBV5-1, with D tentatively TRBD1 (6 bases). This CDR3 has 15 amino acids. V shed 2 bases and J shed 7 bases, with 18 bases lying between them. Germline V CDR1 and CDR2: SGHRS, YFSETQ.

The chain couples TRBV27 to TRBJ2-7, with TRBD1 as a possible D gene (6 bases). This CDR3 is built from 13 residues. V lost 5 bases and J lost 1, with 9 bases in between. Germline V lookup: CDR1 MNHEY, CDR2 SMNVEV (reference sequence). CDR3 nucleotides: TGTGCCAGCAGTAAAACAGGGTCCTACGAGCAGTACTTC. Translating it yields CASSKTGSYEQYF.

This clone was seen more than once but under ten times. In nucleotides, the CDR3 is TGTGCCAGCAGCCCAACAGGGGGTGGTGGCTACACCTTC. It translates to CASSPTGGGGYTF. The rearrangement uses TRBV6-5 and TRBJ1-2; 8 bases map to TRBD1. V was clipped by 6 bases and J by 7 bases; unmatched bases: 7. The CDR3 runs 13 residues. The germline V gene encodes CDR1 MNHEY and CDR2 SVGAGI.

This sequence joins TRBV2 and TRBJ2-7; D perhaps matches TRBD2 (5 bases). This CDR3 spans 13 amino acids. The germline V gene encodes CDR1 SNHLY and CDR2 FYNNEI. V was clipped by 8 bases and J by 2 bases, with 13 bases between them. CDR3 protein: CASCGGSTYEQYF. For the CDR3, the DNA is TGTGCCAGCTGCGGAGGATCCACCTACGAGCAGTACTTC.

The J gene is TRBJ1-2, the V gene TRBV27; no clear D gene. Germline CDR1 and CDR2: MNHEY and SMNVEV (reference sequence). The CDR3 covers 15 residues. V dropped 4 bases and J dropped 5 bases, with 17 bases sitting between them. This CDR3 reads CASSSRLSPGYGYTF. The CDR3 DNA sequence: TGTGCCAGCAGTTCCCGTCTGAGTCCGGGTTATGGCTACACCTTC.

The chain couples TRBV10-1 to TRBJ1-1; the D is unclear. With 9 bases removed from V and 5 bases from J, the gap between germline ends came to 10 bases. Germline V gives CDR1 WNHNN, CDR2 SYGVQD (reference sequence). The CDR3 is made up of 11 amino acids. CDR3 DNA: TGCGCCAGTTCGGGAGGGACTGAAGCTTTCTTT. Encoded protein: CASSGGTEAFF.

The chain employs TRBV9 and TRBJ2-3, with TRBD2 identical over 10 bases. The V gene end was trimmed by 0 bases and the J gene end by 3 bases; junction bases not matched to a gene: 7. The CDR3 has 17 residues. Germline V lookup: CDR1 SGDLS, CDR2 YYNGEE. CDR3 residues: CASSVGASGSGTDTQYF. Here the CDR3 DNA reads TGTGCCAGCAGCGTAGGGGCTAGCGGGAGTGGAACAGATACGCAGTATTTT.

This rearrangement joins TRBV7-9 to TRBJ2-1; 8 positions match TRBD1. Germline V CDR1 and CDR2: SEHNR, FQNEAQ (reference sequence). Losses at the gene ends were 5 bases for V and 12 bases for J; bases not matched to a gene: 6. CDR3 length: 12 residues. CDR3 nucleotide sequence: TGTGCCAGCAGCCCCGGGACAGGTTGGCAGTTCTTC. This translates into CASSPGTGWQFF.

The rearrangement uses TRBV5-1 and TRBJ1-1; 7 positions agree with TRBD1. Losses at the gene ends were 3 bases for V and 4 bases for J; bases not matched to a gene: 3. The CDR3 has 13 amino acids. Germline V lookup: CDR1 SGHRS, CDR2 YFSETQ. The CDR3 reads CASSSTGFTEAFF. In DNA form, the CDR3 reads TGCGCCAGCAGCTCGACAGGGTTCACTGAAGCTTTCTTT.

The CDR3, as DNA: TGTGCCACCAGTGATCCGACAGAATCAACCCTCTTTGAAGCTTTCTTT. Protein product: CATSDPTESTLFEAFF. This chain uses TRBV24-1 with TRBJ1-1, with D possibly being TRBD1 (5 bases). Germline-derived CDR1 and CDR2 are KGHDR and SFDVKD. The CDR3 is 16 amino acids. Trimming shortened V by 3 bases and J by 7 bases, and 20 bases separated the two germline ends.

The chain uses TRBV2 and TRBJ1-6, with TRBD1 matching over 7 bases. Germline V gene lookup returns CDR1 SNHLY and CDR2 FYNNEI. The CDR3 is made up of 14 amino acids. With 6 bases clipped from V and 7 bases from J, the junction kept 6 bases outside the gene matches. CDR3 nucleotides: TGTGCCAGCAGGACCGGGACAGTAAATTCACCCCTCCACTTT. Protein sequence: CASRTGTVNSPLHF.

The rearrangement links TRBV30 to TRBJ2-7; tentative D call: TRBD2 (6 bases). CDR1 is GTSNPN and CDR2 is SVGIG in the germline V gene (reference sequence). V gave up 5 bases and J gave up 0 bases, with 11 bases separating them. The CDR3 consists of 13 residues. CDR3: CAWGLGSSYEQYF. The CDR3 nucleotides are TGTGCCTGGGGCCTCGGGAGCTCCTACGAGCAGTACTTC.

This clone was picked up a small number of times. The chain employs TRBV15 and TRBJ2-5; the D gene is possibly TRBD1 (6 bases). V was trimmed by 5 bases and J by 4 bases, leaving 23 bases between them. The germline gives CDR1 LNHNV, CDR2 YYDKDF (reference sequence). This CDR3 has 17 amino acids. The DNA for the CDR3 is TGTGCCACCAGCTGGCCCAACGCCGTCCAGGGGCCAGAGACCCAGTACTTC. It translates to CATSWPNAVQGPETQYF.